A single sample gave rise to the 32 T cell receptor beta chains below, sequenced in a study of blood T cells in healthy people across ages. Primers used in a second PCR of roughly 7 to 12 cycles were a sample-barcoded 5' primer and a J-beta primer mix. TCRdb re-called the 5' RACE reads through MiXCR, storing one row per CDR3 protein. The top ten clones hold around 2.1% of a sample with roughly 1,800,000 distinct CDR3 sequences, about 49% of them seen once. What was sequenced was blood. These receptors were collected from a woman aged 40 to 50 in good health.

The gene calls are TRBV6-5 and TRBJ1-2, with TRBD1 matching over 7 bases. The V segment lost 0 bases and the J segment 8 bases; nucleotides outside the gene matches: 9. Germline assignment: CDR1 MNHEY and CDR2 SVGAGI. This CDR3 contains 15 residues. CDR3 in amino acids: CASSYSKAGGEGYTF. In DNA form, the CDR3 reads TGTGCCAGCAGTTACTCGAAGGCAGGGGGTGAAGGCTACACCTTC.

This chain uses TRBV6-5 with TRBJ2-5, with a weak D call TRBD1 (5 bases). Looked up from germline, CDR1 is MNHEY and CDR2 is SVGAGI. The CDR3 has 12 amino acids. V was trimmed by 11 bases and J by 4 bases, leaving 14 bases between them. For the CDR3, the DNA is TGTGCCGTTACCGTCCAGGGAGAGACCCAGTACTTC. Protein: CAVTVQGETQYF.

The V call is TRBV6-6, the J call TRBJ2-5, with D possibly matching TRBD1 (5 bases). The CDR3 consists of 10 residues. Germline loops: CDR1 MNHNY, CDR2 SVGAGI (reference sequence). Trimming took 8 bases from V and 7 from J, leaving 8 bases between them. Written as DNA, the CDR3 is TGTGCCAGCCGAAGGGGGACCCAGTACTTC. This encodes CASRRGTQYF.

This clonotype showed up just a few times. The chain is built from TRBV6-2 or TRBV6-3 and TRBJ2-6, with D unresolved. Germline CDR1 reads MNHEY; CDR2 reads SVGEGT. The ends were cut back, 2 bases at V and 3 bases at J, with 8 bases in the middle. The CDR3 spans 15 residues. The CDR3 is CASSYPFRGANVLTF. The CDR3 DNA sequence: TGTGCCAGCAGTTACCCGTTCCGTGGGGCCAACGTCCTGACTTTC.

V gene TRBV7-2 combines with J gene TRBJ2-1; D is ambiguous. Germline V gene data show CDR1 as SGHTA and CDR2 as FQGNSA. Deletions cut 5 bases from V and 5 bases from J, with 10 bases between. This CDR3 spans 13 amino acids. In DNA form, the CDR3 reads TGTGCCAGCAGCGATCTAGGGAACAATGAGCAGTTCTTC. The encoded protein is CASSDLGNNEQFF.

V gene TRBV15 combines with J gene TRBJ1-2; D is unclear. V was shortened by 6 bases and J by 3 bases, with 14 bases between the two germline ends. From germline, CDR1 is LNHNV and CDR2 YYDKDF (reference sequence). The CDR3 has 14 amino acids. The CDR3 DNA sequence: TGTGCCACCAGTTCGGGGAATGAACACTATGGCTACACCTTC. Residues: CATSSGNEHYGYTF. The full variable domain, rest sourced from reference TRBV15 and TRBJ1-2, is DAMVIQNPRYQVTQFGKPVTLSCSQTLNHNVMYWYQQKSSQAPKLLFHYYDKDFNNEADTPDNFQSRRPNTSFCFLDIRSPGLGDTAMYLCATSSGNEHYGYTFGSGTRLTVV.

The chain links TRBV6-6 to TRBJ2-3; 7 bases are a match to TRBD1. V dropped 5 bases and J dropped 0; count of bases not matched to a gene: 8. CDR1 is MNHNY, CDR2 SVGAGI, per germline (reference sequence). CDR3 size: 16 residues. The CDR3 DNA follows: TGTGCCAGCAGTCCCCGACAGGGCCGAAGCACAGATACGCAGTATTTT. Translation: CASSPRQGRSTDTQYF.

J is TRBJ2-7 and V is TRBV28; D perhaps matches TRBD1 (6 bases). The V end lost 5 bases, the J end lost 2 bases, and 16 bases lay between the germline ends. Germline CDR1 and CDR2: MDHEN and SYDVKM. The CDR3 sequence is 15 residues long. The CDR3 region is CASSVQGPGTYEQYF. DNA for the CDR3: TGTGCCAGCAGTGTACAGGGACCGGGTACCTACGAGCAGTACTTC.

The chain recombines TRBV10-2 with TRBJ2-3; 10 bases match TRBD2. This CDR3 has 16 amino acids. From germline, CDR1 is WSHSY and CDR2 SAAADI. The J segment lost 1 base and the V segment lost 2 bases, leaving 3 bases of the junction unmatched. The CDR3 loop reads CASSETSGVGTDTQYF. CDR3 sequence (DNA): TGCGCCAGCAGTGAGACTAGCGGGGTTGGCACAGATACGCAGTATTTT.

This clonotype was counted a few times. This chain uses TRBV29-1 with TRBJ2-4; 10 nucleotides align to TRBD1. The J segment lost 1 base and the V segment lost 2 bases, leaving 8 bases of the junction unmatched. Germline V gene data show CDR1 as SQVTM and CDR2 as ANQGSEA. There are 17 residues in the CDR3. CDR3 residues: CSVERDRGPGAKNIQYF. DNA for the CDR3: TGCAGCGTTGAAAGGGACAGGGGCCCCGGGGCCAAAAACATTCAGTACTTC.

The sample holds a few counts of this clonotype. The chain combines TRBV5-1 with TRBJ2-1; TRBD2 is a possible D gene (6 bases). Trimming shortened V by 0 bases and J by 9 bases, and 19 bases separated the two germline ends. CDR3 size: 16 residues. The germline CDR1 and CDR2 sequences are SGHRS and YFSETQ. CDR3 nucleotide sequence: TGCGCCAGCAGCTTGGCCGTTGCGGGGTTGGGTGGTGAGCAGTTCTTC. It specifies CASSLAVAGLGGEQFF.

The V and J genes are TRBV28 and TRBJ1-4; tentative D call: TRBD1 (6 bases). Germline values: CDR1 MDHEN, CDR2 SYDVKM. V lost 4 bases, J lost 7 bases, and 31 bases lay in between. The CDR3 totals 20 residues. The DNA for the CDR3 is TGTGCCAGCAGTTCGCAGTCTGTGAACAGGGAGACGGGTTTGGTTGAAAAACTGTTTTTT. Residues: CASSSQSVNRETGLVEKLFF.

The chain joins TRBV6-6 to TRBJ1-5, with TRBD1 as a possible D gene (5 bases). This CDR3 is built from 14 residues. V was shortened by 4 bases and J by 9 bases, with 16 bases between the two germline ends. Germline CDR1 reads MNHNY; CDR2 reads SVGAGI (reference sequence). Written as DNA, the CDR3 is TGTGCCAGCAGTTCGTTAAACCCGGGACTGCCCCAGCATTTT. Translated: CASSSLNPGLPQHF.

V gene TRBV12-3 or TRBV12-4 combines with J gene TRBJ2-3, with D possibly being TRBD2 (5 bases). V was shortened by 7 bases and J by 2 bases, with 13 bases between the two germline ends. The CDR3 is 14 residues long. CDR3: CASTAGLNTDTQYF. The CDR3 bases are TGTGCCAGCACCGCGGGCCTAAACACAGATACGCAGTATTTT.

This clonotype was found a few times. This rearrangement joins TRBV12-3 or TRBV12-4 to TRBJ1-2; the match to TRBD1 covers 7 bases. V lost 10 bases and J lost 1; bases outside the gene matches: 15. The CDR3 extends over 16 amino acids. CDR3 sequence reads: CATRGTGQTYNYGYTF. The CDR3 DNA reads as TGTGCCACCCGCGGAACGGGACAGACTTATAACTATGGCTACACCTTC.

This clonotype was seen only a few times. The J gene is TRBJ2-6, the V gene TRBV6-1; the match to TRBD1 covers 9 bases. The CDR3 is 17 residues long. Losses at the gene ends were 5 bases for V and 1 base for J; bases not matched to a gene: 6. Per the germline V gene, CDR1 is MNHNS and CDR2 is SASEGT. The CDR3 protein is CASSPGTGKSGANVLTF. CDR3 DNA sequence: TGTGCCAGCAGTCCCGGGACAGGGAAGTCTGGGGCCAACGTCCTGACTTTC.

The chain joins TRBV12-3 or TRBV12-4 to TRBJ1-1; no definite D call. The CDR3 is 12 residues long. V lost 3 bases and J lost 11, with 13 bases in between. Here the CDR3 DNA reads TGTGCCAGCAGTTTCGGCCCACAAGGTGCTTTCTTT. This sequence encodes CASSFGPQGAFF.

CDR3 in amino acids: CSARDLGPTAGYTF. The CDR3 bases are TGCAGTGCTAGAGATCTGGGACCTACAGCGGGCTACACCTTC. The rearrangement uses TRBV20-1 and TRBJ1-2, with D perhaps matching TRBD1 (5 bases). Looked up from germline, CDR1 is DFQATT and CDR2 is SNEGSKA (reference sequence). The V gene lost 0 bases and the J gene lost 8 bases, with 16 bases spanning the gap. There are 14 residues in the CDR3.

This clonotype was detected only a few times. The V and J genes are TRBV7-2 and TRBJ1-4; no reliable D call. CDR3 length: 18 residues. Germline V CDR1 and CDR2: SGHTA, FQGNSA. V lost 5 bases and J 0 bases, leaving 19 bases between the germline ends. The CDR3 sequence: CASSAHPGGIATNEKLFF. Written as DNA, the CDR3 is TGTGCCAGCAGCGCTCATCCAGGAGGAATTGCAACTAATGAAAAACTGTTTTTT.

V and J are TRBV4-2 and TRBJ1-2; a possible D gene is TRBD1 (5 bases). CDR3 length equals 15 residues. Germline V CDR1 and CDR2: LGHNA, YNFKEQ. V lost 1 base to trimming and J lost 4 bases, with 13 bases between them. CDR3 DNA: TGTGCCAGCAGCCAAGGCTCCGCGCAGGGCTATGGCTACACCTTC. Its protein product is CASSQGSAQGYGYTF.

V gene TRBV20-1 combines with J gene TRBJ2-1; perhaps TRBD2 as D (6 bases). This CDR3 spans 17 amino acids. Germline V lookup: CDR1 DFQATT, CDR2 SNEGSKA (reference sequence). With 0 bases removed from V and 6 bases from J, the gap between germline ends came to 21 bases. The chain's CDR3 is CSARDPKPGLGLNEQFF. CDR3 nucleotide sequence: TGCAGTGCTAGAGATCCTAAACCGGGACTGGGGCTCAATGAGCAGTTCTTC.

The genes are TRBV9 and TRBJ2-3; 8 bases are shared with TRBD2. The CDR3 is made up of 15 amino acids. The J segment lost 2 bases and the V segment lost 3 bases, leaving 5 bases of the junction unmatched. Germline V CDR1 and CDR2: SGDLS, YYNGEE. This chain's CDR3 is CASSARGGYTDTQYF. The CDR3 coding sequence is TGTGCCAGCAGCGCCCGGGGGGGTTACACAGATACGCAGTATTTT.

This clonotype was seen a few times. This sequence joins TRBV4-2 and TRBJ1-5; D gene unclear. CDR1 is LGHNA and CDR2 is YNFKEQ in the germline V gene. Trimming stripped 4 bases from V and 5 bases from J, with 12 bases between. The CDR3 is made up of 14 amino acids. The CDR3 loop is CASSPSRADQPQHF. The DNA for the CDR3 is TGTGCCAGCAGCCCCTCACGGGCTGATCAGCCCCAGCATTTT.

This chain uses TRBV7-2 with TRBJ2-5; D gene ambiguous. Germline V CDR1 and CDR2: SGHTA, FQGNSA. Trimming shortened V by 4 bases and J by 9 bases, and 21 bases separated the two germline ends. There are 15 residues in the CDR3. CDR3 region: CASSSIPGSGGAQYF. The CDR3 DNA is TGTGCCAGCAGCTCCATTCCCGGGTCCGGTGGGGCCCAGTACTTC.

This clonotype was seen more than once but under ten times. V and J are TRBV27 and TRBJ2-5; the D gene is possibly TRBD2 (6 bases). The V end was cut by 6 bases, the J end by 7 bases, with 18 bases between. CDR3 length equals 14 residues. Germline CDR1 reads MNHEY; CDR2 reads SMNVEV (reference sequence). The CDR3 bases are TGTGCCAGCAGAGTCCGGGATGGAGGGCGGACCCAGTACTTC. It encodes CASRVRDGGRTQYF.

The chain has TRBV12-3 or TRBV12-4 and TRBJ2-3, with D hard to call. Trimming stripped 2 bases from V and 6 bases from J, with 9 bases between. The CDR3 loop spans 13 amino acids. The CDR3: CASSLKGPDTQYF. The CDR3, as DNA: TGTGCCAGCAGTTTAAAAGGGCCGGATACGCAGTATTTT.

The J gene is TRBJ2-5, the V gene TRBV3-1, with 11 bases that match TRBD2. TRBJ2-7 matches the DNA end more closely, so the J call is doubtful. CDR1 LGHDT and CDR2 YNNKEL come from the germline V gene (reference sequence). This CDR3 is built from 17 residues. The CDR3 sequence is CASSQGPSGTSGYEQYF. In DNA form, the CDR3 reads TGTGCCAGCAGCCAAGGGCCCTCCGGGACTAGCGGCTACGAGCAGTACTTC.

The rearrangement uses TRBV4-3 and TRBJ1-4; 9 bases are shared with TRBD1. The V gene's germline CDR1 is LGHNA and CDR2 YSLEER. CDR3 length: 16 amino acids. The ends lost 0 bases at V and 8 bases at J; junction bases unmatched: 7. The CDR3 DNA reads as TGCGCCAGCAGCCAAGATACGGGACAGGGCACCGAAAAACTGTTTTTT. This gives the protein CASSQDTGQGTEKLFF.

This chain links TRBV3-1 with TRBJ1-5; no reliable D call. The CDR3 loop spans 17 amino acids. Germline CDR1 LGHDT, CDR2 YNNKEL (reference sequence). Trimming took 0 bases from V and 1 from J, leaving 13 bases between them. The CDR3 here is CASSQDAWRGSNQPQHF. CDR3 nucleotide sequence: TGTGCCAGCAGCCAAGATGCCTGGAGAGGGAGCAATCAGCCCCAGCATTTT.

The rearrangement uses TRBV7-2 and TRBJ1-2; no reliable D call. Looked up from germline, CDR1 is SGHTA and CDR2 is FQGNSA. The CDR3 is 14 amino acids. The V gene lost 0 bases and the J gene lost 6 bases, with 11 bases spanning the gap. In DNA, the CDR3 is TGTGCCAGCAGCTTAGCGGGAAGGTTGGATGGCTACACCTTC. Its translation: CASSLAGRLDGYTF. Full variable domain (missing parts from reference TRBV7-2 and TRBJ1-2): GAGVSQSPSNKVTEKGKDVELRCDPISGHTALYWYRQSLGQGLEFLIYFQGNSAPDKSGLPSDRFSAERTGGSVSTLTIQRTQQEDSAVYLCASSLAGRLDGYTFGSGTRLTVV.

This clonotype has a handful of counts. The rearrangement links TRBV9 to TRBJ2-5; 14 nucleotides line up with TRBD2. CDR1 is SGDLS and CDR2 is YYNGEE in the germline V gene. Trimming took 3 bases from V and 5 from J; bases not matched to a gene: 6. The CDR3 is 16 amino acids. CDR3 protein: CASSETSGGVLETQYF. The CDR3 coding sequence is TGTGCCAGCAGCGAGACTAGCGGGGGGGTTCTGGAGACCCAGTACTTC.

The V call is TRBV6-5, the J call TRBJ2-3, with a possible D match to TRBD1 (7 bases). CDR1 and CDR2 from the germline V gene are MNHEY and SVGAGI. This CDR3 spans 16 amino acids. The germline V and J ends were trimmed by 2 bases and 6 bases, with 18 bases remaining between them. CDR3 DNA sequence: TGTGCCAGCAGTTACCTCGGCAGGGGGGTTTCTGATACGCAGTATTTT. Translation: CASSYLGRGVSDTQYF.